Sequencing of this T cell receptor (beta chain) was carried out in a study of blood T cell repertoires in COVID-19. Study in general: Samples taken during acute and convalescent COVID-19 were collected in the United States, Italy and Spain.

There are 17 residues in the CDR3. J was trimmed by 4 bases and V by 4 bases; bases with no gene match: 13. Germline V gene lookup returns CDR1 LGHNA and CDR2 YNFKEQ. Only in-frame clones appear in the TCRdb table, and some are missing; sequencing was by immunoSEQ multiplex PCR. The sample has under 300,000 clones; approximately 87% are singletons. This TCR was sampled from a man aged 55 to 70 who had recovered from COVID-19. J is TRBJ2-1 and V is TRBV4-2; 7 bases are shared with TRBD2. The sequenced material came from peripheral blood. CDR3 DNA: TGTGCCAGCAGCCCAGAGGGGTCGGGAGGAGCGTACAATGAGCAGTTCTTC. It specifies CASSPEGSGGAYNEQFF.